The T cell receptor (beta chain) described here comes from a study of blood T cell repertoires in COVID-19. The wider study: PBMCs, B-cell-depleted T cells, or T cells were the source of the cDNA or gDNA that made up the material.

The authors' processing: Reference gene primer amplification gave estimated nucleated cell counts. TCRdb's table, derived via immunoSEQ multiplex PCR, lists solely in-frame clones and lacks some. That table gives V, J and clone size, and the DNA gave D and trimming. The sample contains around 340,000 clones, more than 70% of which appear only once. Cohorts were based on clinical histories the participants reported. The CDR3 spans 13 residues. The junction had 4 bases not matched to a gene; V was cut back by 5 bases and J by 4 bases. Per the germline V gene, CDR1 is SGHRS and CDR2 is YFSETQ. The receptor comes from a woman younger than 45 who had been exposed to COVID-19. The sample comprised PBMCs or T cells enriched from blood (not recorded which). V is TRBV5-1 and J is TRBJ1-1, with 8 bases that match TRBD1. CDR3 residues: CASRPTGATEAFF. The DNA for the CDR3 is TGCGCCAGCAGACCGACAGGGGCCACTGAAGCTTTCTTT.